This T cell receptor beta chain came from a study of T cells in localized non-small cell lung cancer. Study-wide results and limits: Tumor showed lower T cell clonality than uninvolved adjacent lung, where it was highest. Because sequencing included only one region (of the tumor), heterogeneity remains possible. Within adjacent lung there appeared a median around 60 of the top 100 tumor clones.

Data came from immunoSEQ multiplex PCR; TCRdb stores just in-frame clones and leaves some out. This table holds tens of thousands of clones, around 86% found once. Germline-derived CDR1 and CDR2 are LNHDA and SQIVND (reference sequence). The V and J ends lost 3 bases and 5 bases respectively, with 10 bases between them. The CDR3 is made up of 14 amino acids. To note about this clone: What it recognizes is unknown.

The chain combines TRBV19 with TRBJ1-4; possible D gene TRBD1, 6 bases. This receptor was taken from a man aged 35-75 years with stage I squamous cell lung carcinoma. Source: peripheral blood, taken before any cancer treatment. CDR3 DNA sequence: TGTGCCAGTAGTATGGGGGCGTGGAATGAAAAACTGTTTTTT. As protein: CASSMGAWNEKLFF.